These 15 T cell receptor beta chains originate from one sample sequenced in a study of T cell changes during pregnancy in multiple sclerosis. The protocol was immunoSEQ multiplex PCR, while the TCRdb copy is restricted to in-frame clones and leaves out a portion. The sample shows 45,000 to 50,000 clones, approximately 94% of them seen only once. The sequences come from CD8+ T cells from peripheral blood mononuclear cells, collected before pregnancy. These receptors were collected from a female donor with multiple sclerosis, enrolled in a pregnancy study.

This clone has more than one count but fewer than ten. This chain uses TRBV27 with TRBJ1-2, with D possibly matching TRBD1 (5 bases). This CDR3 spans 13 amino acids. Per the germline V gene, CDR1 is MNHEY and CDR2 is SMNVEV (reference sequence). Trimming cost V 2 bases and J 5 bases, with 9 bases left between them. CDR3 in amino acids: CASSLGQGYGYTF. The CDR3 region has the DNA TGTGCCAGCAGTTTAGGCCAGGGTTATGGCTACACCTTC.

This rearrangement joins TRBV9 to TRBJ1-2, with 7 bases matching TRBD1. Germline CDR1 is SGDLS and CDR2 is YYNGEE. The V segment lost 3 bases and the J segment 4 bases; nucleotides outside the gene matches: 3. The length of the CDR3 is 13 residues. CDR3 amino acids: CASSATGVYGYTF. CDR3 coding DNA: TGTGCCAGCAGCGCCACAGGGGTCTATGGCTACACCTTC.

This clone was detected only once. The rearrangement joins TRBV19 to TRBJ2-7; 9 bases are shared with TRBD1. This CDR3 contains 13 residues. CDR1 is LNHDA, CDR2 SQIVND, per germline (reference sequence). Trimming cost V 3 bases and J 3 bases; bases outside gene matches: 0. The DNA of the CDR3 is TGTGCCAGTAGTATGGGACAGGGCTACGAGCAGTACTTC. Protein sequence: CASSMGQGYEQYF.

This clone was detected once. Here the CDR3 reads CASRPERGPNYGYTF. CDR3 in DNA: TGTGCCAGCAGACCCGAGAGGGGGCCCAACTATGGCTACACCTTC. This chain connects TRBV11-2 to TRBJ1-2; 7 nucleotides agree with TRBD1. Germline CDR1 is SGHAT and CDR2 is FQNNGV. With V trimmed by 6 bases and J by 2 bases, 9 bases remained unmatched. This CDR3 spans 15 amino acids. Complete variable domain (other parts from reference TRBV11-2 and TRBJ1-2): EAGVAQSPRYKIIEKRQSVAFWCNPISGHATLYWYQQILGQGPKLLIQFQNNGVVDDSQLPKDRFSAERLKGVDSTLKIQPAKLEDSAVYLCASRPERGPNYGYTFGSGTRLTVV.

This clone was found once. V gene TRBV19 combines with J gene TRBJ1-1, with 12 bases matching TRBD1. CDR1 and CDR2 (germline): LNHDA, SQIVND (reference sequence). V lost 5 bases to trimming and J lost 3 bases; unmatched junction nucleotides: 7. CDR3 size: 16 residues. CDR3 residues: CASSARDRGRHTEAFF. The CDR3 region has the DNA TGTGCCAGTAGTGCTCGGGACAGGGGGCGCCACACTGAAGCTTTCTTT. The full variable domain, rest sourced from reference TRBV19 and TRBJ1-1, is DGGITQSPKYLFRKEGQNVTLSCEQNLNHDAMYWYRQDPGQGLRLIYYSQIVNDFQKGDIAEGYSVSREKKESFPLTVTSAQKNPTAFYLCASSARDRGRHTEAFFGQGTRLTVV.

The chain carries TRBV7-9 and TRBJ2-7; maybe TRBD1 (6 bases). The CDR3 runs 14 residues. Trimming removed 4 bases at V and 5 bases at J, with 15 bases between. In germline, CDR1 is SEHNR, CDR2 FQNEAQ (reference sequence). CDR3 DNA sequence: TGTGCCAGCAGCTCTAACAGGGCTGCCGACGAGCAGTACTTC. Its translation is CASSSNRAADEQYF. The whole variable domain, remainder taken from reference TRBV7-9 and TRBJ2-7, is DTGVSQNPRHKITKRGQNVTFRCDPISEHNRLYWYRQTLGQGPEFLTYFQNEAQLEKSRLLSDRFSAERPKGSFSTLEIQRTEQGDSAMYLCASSSNRAADEQYFGPGTRLTVT.

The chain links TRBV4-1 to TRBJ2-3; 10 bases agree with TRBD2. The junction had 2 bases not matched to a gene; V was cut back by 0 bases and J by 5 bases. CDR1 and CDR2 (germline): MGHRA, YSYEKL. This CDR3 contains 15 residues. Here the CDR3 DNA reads TGCGCCAGCAGCCAAGATCGACTAGCGGGAGATACGCAGTATTTT. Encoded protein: CASSQDRLAGDTQYF.

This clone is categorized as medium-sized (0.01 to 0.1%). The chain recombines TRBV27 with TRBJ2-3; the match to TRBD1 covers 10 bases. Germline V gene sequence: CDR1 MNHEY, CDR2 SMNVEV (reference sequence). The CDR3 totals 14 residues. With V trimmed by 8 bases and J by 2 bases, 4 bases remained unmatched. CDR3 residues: CASGDRGYTDTQYF. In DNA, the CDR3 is TGTGCCAGCGGGGACAGGGGTTACACAGATACGCAGTATTTT.

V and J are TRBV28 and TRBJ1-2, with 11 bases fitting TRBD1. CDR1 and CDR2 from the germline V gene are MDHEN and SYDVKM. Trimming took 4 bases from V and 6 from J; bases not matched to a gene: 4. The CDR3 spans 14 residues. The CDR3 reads CASSWDRGMHGYTF. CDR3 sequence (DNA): TGTGCCAGCAGTTGGGACAGGGGGATGCATGGCTACACCTTC.

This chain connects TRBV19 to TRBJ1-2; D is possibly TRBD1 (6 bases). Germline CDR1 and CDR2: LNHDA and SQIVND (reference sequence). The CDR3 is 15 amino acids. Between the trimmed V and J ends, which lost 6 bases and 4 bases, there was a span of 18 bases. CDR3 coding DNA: TGTGCCAGTAGGGGGAACAGGGCGGCTGGCTATGGCTACACCTTC. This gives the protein CASRGNRAAGYGYTF.

The CDR3 DNA follows: TGTGCCAGCAGGGGGCGGATGGACACTGAAGCTTTCTTT. Its protein is CASRGRMDTEAFF. The rearrangement links TRBV28 to TRBJ1-1; tentative D call: TRBD1 (5 bases). Deletions cut 6 bases from V and 3 bases from J, with 11 bases between. The CDR3 consists of 13 residues. Germline assignment: CDR1 MDHEN and CDR2 SYDVKM.

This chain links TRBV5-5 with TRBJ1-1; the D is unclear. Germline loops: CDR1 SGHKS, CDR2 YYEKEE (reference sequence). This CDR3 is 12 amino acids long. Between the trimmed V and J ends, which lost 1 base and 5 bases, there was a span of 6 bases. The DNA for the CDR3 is TGTGCCAGCAGCTTGCCGGGAACTGAAGCTTTCTTT. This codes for CASSLPGTEAFF.

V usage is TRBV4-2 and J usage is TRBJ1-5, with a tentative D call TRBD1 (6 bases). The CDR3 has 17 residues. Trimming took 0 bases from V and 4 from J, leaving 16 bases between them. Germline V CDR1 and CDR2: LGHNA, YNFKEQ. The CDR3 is CASSQDRYGQRNQPQHF. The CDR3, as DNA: TGTGCCAGCAGCCAAGATAGGTACGGACAGAGAAATCAGCCCCAGCATTTT.

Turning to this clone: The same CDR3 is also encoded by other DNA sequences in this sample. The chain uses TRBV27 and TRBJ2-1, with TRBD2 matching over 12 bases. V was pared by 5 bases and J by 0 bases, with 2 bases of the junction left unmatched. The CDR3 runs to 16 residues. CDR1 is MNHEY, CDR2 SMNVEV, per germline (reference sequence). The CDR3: CASSPTSGSSYNEQFF. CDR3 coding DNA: TGTGCCAGCAGTCCGACTAGCGGGAGCTCCTACAATGAGCAGTTCTTC.

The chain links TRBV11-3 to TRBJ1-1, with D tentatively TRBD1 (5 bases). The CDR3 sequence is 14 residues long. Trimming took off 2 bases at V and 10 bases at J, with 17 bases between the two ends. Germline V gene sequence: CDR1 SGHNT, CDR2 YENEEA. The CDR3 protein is CASSLPPGEVRAFF. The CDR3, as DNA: TGTGCCAGCAGCTTACCGCCGGGGGAAGTGAGAGCTTTCTTT.